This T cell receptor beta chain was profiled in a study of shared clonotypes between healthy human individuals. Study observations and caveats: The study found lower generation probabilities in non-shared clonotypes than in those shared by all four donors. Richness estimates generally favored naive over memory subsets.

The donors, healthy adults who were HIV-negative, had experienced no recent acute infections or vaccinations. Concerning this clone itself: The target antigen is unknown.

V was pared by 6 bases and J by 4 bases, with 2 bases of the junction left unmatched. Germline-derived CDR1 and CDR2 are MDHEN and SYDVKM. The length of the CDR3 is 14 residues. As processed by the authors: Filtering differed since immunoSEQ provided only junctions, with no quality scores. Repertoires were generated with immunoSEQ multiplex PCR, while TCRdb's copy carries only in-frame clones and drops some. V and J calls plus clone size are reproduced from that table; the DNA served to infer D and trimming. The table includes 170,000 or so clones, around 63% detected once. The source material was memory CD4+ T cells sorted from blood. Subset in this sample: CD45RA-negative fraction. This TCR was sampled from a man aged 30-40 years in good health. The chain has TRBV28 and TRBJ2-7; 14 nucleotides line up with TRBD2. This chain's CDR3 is CASRGTSGSYEQYF. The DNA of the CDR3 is TGTGCCAGCAGAGGGACTAGCGGGAGTTACGAGCAGTACTTC.